This TCR beta chain was sequenced during a study of Tregs in tolerant kidney transplant recipients. The germline V and J ends were trimmed by 3 bases and 1 base, with 24 bases remaining between them. Germline loops: CDR1 ENHRY, CDR2 SYGVKD. CDR3 length equals 19 residues. As concerns this clone: What it binds is unknown.

Profiled with immunoSEQ multiplex PCR; TCRdb holds only in-frame clones, not every one. Here the sample spans more than 60,000 clones, 95% to 98% being singletons. Whole-study findings and limits: No direct test of biological reproducibility was done here. Few patients were studied, so findings need validation in larger groups. Nucleotide sequences could not be compared across some patients' samples due to primer changes.

The clonotype originates from a human donor who received a combined kidney and bone marrow transplant. The sequences come from CD4+ T cells from blood, collected before the transplant. This chain joins TRBV10-3 and TRBJ1-2, with D tentatively TRBD1 (6 bases). CDR3 sequence: CAISDPHRRDIEINYGYTF. The CDR3 DNA follows: TGTGCCATCAGTGACCCACACCGCCGGGACATAGAAATTAACTATGGCTACACCTTC.